Below are 21 T cell receptor beta chains sequenced from a single sample in a study of T cells in localized non-small cell lung cancer. Only in-frame clones appear in the TCRdb table, and some are missing; sequencing was by immunoSEQ multiplex PCR. Counted here are 90,000 to 100,000 clones, approximately 90% occurring once; the ten biggest clones make up approximately 4%. The material sequenced was PBMCs, taken before any cancer treatment. The receptors were sampled from a woman between 35 and 75 years old with stage II squamous cell lung carcinoma.

The J gene is TRBJ2-7, the V gene TRBV6-1, with D hard to call. Trimming pared 6 bases from V and 7 bases from J, leaving 7 bases between. The germline gives CDR1 MNHNS, CDR2 SASEGT. The length of the CDR3 is 10 residues. In DNA form, the CDR3 reads TGTGCCAGCAGCGCCGGGGAGCAGTACTTC. This sequence encodes CASSAGEQYF.

V and J are TRBV14 and TRBJ1-2; D remains ambiguous. CDR3 length equals 14 residues. Germline loops: CDR1 SGHDN, CDR2 FVKESK. Trimming cost V 3 bases and J 5 bases, with 13 bases left between them. The CDR3 nucleotides read TGTGCCAGCAGCCAGGACGGTCCGGGATATGGCTACACCTTC. Its translation: CASSQDGPGYGYTF.

V is TRBV10-3 and J is TRBJ1-5; 8 bases fit TRBD1. Germline CDR1 reads ENHRY; CDR2 reads SYGVKD. After removal of 0 bases from V and 3 bases from J, the junction contained 4 bases not matched to a gene. The CDR3 runs to 16 residues. CDR3 amino acids: CAISESDRGPNQPQHF. CDR3 coding DNA: TGTGCCATCAGTGAGTCAGACAGGGGACCCAATCAGCCCCAGCATTTT.

The gene calls are TRBV7-9 and TRBJ2-5; 14 positions match TRBD2. Germline loops: CDR1 SEHNR, CDR2 FQNEAQ (reference sequence). V shed 1 base and J 3 bases; nucleotides not matched to a gene: 4. The CDR3 length is 17 residues. The CDR3 loop is CASSLVMGLAGEETQYF. The CDR3 bases are TGTGCCAGCAGCTTAGTTATGGGACTAGCGGGAGAAGAGACCCAGTACTTC. Supplemented by reference TRBV7-9 and TRBJ2-5, the full variable domain reads DTGVSQNPRHKITKRGQNVTFRCDPISEHNRLYWYRQTLGQGPEFLTYFQNEAQLEKSRLLSDRFSAERPKGSFSTLEIQRTEQGDSAMYLCASSLVMGLAGEETQYFGPGTRLLVL.

The chain recombines TRBV6-1 with TRBJ1-5, with D possibly being TRBD1 (6 bases). V lost 6 bases to trimming and J lost 2 bases, with 11 bases between them. Germline V gene data show CDR1 as MNHNS and CDR2 as SASEGT. This CDR3 is 14 amino acids long. CDR3 loop: CASRGAGGNQPQHF. The DNA for the CDR3 is TGTGCCAGCAGAGGGGCAGGGGGCAATCAGCCCCAGCATTTT.

This rearrangement joins TRBV19 to TRBJ1-5; D remains unclear. Trimming took off 2 bases at V and 2 bases at J, with 13 bases between the two ends. Germline V lookup: CDR1 LNHDA, CDR2 SQIVND (reference sequence). The length of the CDR3 is 16 residues. The CDR3 here is CASSIRTGEGNQPQHF. The CDR3 DNA reads TGTGCCAGTAGTATACGGACCGGAGAGGGCAATCAGCCCCAGCATTTT.

This chain links TRBV6-6 with TRBJ1-1; D perhaps matches TRBD1 (6 bases). There are 12 residues in the CDR3. The V gene lost 6 bases and the J gene lost 9 bases, with 14 bases spanning the gap. Germline V gene data show CDR1 as MNHNY and CDR2 as SVGAGI (reference sequence). The CDR3 protein is CASSSLGDKAFF. DNA of the CDR3: TGTGCCAGCAGCTCGCTGGGGGACAAAGCTTTCTTT.

CDR3 protein: CASGMGAYGYTF. The CDR3 DNA sequence: TGTGCCAGCGGGATGGGAGCATATGGCTACACCTTC. This chain connects TRBV6-5 to TRBJ1-2; D is uncertain. Trimming cost V 8 bases and J 5 bases, with 12 bases left between them. This CDR3 comprises 12 residues. Per the germline V gene, CDR1 is MNHEY and CDR2 is SVGAGI.

This clone was counted between two and nine times. The gene calls are TRBV30 and TRBJ1-1; D is ambiguous. CDR3 length equals 13 residues. The germline V gene has CDR1 GTSNPN and CDR2 SVGIG (reference sequence). Deletions cut 5 bases from V and 0 bases from J, with 10 bases between. CDR3 bases: TGTGCCTGGGGGAGGCAGGTGAACACTGAAGCTTTCTTT. Its translation: CAWGRQVNTEAFF. The entire variable domain, with the rest obtained from reference TRBV30 and TRBJ1-1, is as follows: SQTIHQWPATLVQPVGSPLSLECTVEGTSNPNLYWYRQAAGRGLQLLFYSVGIGQISSEVPQNLSASRPQDRQFILSSKKLLLSDSGFYLCAWGRQVNTEAFFGQGTRLTVV.

The chain uses TRBV6-1 and TRBJ1-5; 8 nucleotides align to TRBD1. The V and J ends lost 4 bases and 2 bases, in that order; junction bases with no gene match: 4. The germline V gene has CDR1 MNHNS and CDR2 SASEGT. This CDR3 contains 15 residues. In nucleotides, the CDR3 is TGTGCCAGCAGTGTGGGACAGGCGGGCAATCAGCCCCAGCATTTT. Protein: CASSVGQAGNQPQHF.

The rearrangement joins TRBV4-1 to TRBJ1-2; maybe TRBD1 (5 bases). The V gene lost 0 bases and the J gene lost 5 bases, with 16 bases spanning the gap. Germline V gene lookup returns CDR1 MGHRA and CDR2 YSYEKL. This CDR3 is 16 amino acids long. CDR3 residues: CASSQDPEGRPYGYTF. The CDR3 DNA reads TGCGCCAGCAGCCAAGATCCAGAGGGGCGCCCTTATGGCTACACCTTC.

The rearrangement uses TRBV5-1 and TRBJ2-1; 12 bases are a match to TRBD2. Germline-derived CDR1 and CDR2 are SGHRS and YFSETQ. The CDR3 has 16 amino acids. Trimming at V came to 3 bases and at J to 2 bases, leaving 3 bases not matched to a gene. The CDR3 coding sequence is TGCGCCAGCAGCTCCGGGACTAGCGGGCCCTACAATGAGCAGTTCTTC. Encoded protein: CASSSGTSGPYNEQFF. The complete variable domain, with remaining parts taken from reference TRBV5-1 and TRBJ2-1, reads KAGVTQTPRYLIKTRGQQVTLSCSPISGHRSVSWYQQTPGQGLQFLFEYFSETQRNKGNFPGRFSGRQFSNSRSEMNVSTLELGDSALYLCASSSGTSGPYNEQFFGPGTRLTVL.

The rearrangement joins TRBV6-4 to TRBJ1-1; 7 positions agree with TRBD1. Germline V gene data show CDR1 as MRHNA and CDR2 as SNTAGT. The ends lost 2 bases at V and 7 bases at J; junction bases unmatched: 7. This CDR3 contains 14 residues. The CDR3 DNA follows: TGTGCCAGCAGTGACCGACAGGGAGGAAGTGAAGCTTTCTTT. Translated, it gives CASSDRQGGSEAFF.

The gene calls are TRBV5-6 and TRBJ2-7; the D is unclear. Trimming took 2 bases from V and 6 from J, leaving 12 bases between them. The germline CDR1 and CDR2 sequences are SGHDT and YYEEEE. The CDR3 is 13 residues long. Here the CDR3 reads CASSFWRRIEQYF. CDR3 sequence (DNA): TGTGCCAGCAGCTTTTGGAGACGGATCGAGCAGTACTTC.

This chain connects TRBV6-1 to TRBJ1-1; D is ambiguous. V was cut by 4 bases and J by 2 bases, with 8 bases left in between. Germline V gives CDR1 MNHNS, CDR2 SASEGT. The CDR3 is made up of 13 amino acids. Here the CDR3 DNA reads TGTGCCAGCAGTGGGTCAGCAAACACTGAAGCTTTCTTT. Protein product: CASSGSANTEAFF.

The CDR3: CASRNLRDRIYNEQFF. In DNA, the CDR3 is TGTGCCAGCAGGAACCTCCGGGACAGAATCTACAATGAGCAGTTCTTC. The chain carries TRBV6-4 and TRBJ2-1; TRBD1 matches 7 bases. The V gene's germline CDR1 is MRHNA and CDR2 SNTAGT. This CDR3 comprises 16 residues. After removal of 6 bases from V and 3 bases from J, the junction contained 11 bases not matched to a gene.

The chain uses TRBV5-1 and TRBJ2-7; D gene uncertain. The CDR3 runs to 14 residues. Germline V gene lookup returns CDR1 SGHRS and CDR2 YFSETQ. The V gene lost 0 bases and the J gene lost 2 bases, with 9 bases spanning the gap. CDR3 loop: CASSLDRGPYEQYF. Here the CDR3 DNA reads TGCGCCAGCAGCTTGGATCGCGGCCCCTACGAGCAGTACTTC.

This sequence joins TRBV4-1 and TRBJ1-6, with a possible D match to TRBD1 (6 bases). The CDR3 extends over 14 amino acids. Germline V lookup: CDR1 MGHRA, CDR2 YSYEKL. Trimming removed 4 bases from V and 10 bases from J, with 14 bases in between. The CDR3, as DNA: TGCGCCAGCAGCCTCCCCTGGGGGGCCTCACCCCTCCACTTT. It codes for CASSLPWGASPLHF.

The CDR3 DNA sequence: TGTGCCACCAGCAGAGATCTGGGGGCGATCTCCTACGAGCAGTACTTC. Translating it yields CATSRDLGAISYEQYF. The chain combines TRBV15 with TRBJ2-7, with D possibly matching TRBD1 (6 bases). V gave up 0 bases and J gave up 0 bases, with 12 bases separating them. Germline V lookup: CDR1 LNHNV, CDR2 YYDKDF (reference sequence). The length of the CDR3 is 16 residues.

This chain joins TRBV27 and TRBJ1-6; D gene ambiguous. CDR3 length: 13 residues. The germline V gene has CDR1 MNHEY and CDR2 SMNVEV (reference sequence). Trimming removed 6 bases at V and 10 bases at J, with 13 bases between. The CDR3 reads CASRSQPRSPLHF. The CDR3 DNA follows: TGTGCCAGCAGGTCACAGCCTCGGTCACCCCTCCACTTT.

This rearrangement joins TRBV5-8 to TRBJ2-2; D unresolved. This CDR3 spans 17 amino acids. Germline-derived CDR1 and CDR2 are SGHTS and YDEGEE. Trimming pared 2 bases from V and 1 base from J, leaving 15 bases between. The CDR3 region is CASSFSLTGLNTGELFF. The CDR3 nucleotides read TGTGCCAGCAGCTTTTCCTTGACGGGTTTGAACACCGGGGAGCTGTTTTTT.